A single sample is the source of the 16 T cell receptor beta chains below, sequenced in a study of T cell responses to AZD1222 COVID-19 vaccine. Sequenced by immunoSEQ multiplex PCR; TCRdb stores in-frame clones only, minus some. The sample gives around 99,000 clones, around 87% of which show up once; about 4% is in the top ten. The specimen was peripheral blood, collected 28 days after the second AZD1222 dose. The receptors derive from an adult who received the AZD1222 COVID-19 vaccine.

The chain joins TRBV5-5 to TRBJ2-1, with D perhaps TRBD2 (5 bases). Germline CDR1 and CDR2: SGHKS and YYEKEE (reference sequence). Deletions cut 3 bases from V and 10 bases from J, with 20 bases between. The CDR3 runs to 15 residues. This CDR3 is CASSSDPAIAREQFF. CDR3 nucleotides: TGTGCCAGCAGCTCCGACCCCGCCATAGCGCGCGAGCAGTTCTTC. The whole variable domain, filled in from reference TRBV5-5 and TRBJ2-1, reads DAGVTQSPTHLIKTRGQQVTLRCSPISGHKSVSWYQQVLGQGPQFIFQYYEKEERGRGNFPDRFSARQFPNYSSELNVNALLLGDSALYLCASSSDPAIAREQFFGPGTRLTVL.

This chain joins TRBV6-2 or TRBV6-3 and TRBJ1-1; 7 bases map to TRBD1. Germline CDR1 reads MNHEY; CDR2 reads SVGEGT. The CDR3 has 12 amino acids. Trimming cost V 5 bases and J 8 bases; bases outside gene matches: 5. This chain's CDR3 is CASSQTGVEAFF. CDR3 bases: TGTGCCAGCAGTCAAACAGGGGTCGAAGCTTTCTTT.

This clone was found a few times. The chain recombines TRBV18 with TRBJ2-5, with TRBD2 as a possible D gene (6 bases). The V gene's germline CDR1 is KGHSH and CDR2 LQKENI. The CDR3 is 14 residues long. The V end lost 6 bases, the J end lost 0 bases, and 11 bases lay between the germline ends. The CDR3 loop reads CASSLASDQETQYF. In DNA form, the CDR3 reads TGTGCCAGCTCCCTAGCTAGCGACCAAGAGACCCAGTACTTC.

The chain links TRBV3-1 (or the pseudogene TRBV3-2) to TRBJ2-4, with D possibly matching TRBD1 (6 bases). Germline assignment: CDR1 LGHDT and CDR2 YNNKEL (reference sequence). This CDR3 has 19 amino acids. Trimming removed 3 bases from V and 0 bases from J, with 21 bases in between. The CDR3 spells CASSQGPGQSTLAKNIQYF. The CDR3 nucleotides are TGTGCCAGCAGCCAGGGACCGGGACAATCTACACTAGCCAAAAACATTCAGTACTTC.

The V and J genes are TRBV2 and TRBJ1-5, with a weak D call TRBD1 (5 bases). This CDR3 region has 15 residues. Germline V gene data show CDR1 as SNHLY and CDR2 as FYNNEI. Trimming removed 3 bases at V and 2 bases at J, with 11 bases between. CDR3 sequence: CASSELQVGNQPQHF. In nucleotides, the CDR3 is TGTGCCAGCAGTGAGCTACAGGTGGGCAATCAGCCCCAGCATTTT.

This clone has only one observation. Written as DNA, the CDR3 is TGTGCCAGCCTGGGACTGCCTGGGGCCAACGTCCTGACTTTC. Translating gives CASLGLPGANVLTF. J is TRBJ2-6 and V is TRBV6-5; tentative D call: TRBD2 (6 bases). Germline loops: CDR1 MNHEY, CDR2 SVGAGI. CDR3 length equals 14 residues. Trimming took 8 bases from V and 2 from J, leaving 10 bases between them.

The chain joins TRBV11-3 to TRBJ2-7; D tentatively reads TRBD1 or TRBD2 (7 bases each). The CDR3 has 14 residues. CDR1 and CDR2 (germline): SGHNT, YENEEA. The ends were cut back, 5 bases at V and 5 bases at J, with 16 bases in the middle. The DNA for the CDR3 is TGTGCCAGCAGCCCGGGGAGGGGGCTAAACGAGCAGTACTTC. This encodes CASSPGRGLNEQYF. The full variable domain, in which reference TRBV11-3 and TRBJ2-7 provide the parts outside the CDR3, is EAGVVQSPRYKIIEKKQPVAFWCNPISGHNTLYWYLQNLGQGPELLIRYENEEAVDDSQLPKDRFSAERLKGVDSTLKIQPAELGDSAVYLCASSPGRGLNEQYFGPGTRLTVT.

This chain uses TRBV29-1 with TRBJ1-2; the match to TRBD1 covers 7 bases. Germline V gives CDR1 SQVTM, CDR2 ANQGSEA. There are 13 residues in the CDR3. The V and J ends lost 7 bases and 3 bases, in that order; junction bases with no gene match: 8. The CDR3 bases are TGCAGCGGCAGGACAGGAGGGGACTATGGCTACACCTTC. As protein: CSGRTGGDYGYTF.

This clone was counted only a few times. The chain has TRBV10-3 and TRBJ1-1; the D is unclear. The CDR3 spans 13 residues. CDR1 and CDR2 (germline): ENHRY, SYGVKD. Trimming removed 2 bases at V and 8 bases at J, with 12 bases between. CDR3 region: CAISEGSALEAFF. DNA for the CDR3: TGTGCCATCAGTGAGGGTTCAGCACTCGAAGCTTTCTTT.

As DNA, the CDR3 is TGTGCCAGCAGCCTCGGGACCCTAGAGGTGGATACGCAGTATTTT. This sequence encodes CASSLGTLEVDTQYF. The gene calls are TRBV4-2 and TRBJ2-3, with D perhaps assigned TRBD1 or TRBD2 (5 bases each). Trimming removed 4 bases from V and 6 bases from J, with 17 bases in between. The germline V gene has CDR1 LGHNA and CDR2 YNFKEQ. The CDR3 has 15 residues.

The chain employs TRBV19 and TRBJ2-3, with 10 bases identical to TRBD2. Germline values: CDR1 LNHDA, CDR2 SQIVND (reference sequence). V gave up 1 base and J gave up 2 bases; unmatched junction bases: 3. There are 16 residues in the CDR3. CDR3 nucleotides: TGTGCCAGTAGTATAGCCGGGACTAGCGCCACAGATACGCAGTATTTT. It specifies CASSIAGTSATDTQYF.

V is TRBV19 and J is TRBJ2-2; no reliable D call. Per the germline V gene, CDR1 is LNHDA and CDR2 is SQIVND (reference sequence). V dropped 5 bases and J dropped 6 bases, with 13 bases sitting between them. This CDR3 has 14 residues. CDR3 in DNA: TGTGCCAGTAGTCCCCGGGTAGGTCCCGGGGAGCTGTTTTTT. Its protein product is CASSPRVGPGELFF.

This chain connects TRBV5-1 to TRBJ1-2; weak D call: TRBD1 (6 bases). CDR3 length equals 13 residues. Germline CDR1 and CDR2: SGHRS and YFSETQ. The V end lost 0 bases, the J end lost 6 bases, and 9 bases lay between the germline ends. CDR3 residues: CASSLAGANGYTF. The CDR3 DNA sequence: TGCGCCAGCAGCTTGGCGGGGGCCAATGGCTACACCTTC. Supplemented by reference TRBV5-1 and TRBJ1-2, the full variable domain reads KAGVTQTPRYLIKTRGQQVTLSCSPISGHRSVSWYQQTPGQGLQFLFEYFSETQRNKGNFPGRFSGRQFSNSRSEMNVSTLELGDSALYLCASSLAGANGYTFGSGTRLTVV.

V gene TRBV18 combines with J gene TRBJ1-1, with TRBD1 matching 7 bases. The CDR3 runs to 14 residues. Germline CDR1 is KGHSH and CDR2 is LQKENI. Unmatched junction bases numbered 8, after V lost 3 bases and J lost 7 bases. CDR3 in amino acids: CASSPDRIFSEAFF. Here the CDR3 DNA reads TGTGCCAGCTCACCGGACAGGATCTTTAGTGAAGCTTTCTTT. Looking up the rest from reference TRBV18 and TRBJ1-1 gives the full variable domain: NAGVMQNPRHLVRRRGQEARLRCSPMKGHSHVYWYRQLPEEGLKFMVYLQKENIIDESGMPKERFSAEFPKEGPSILRIQQVVRGDSAAYFCASSPDRIFSEAFFGQGTRLTVV.

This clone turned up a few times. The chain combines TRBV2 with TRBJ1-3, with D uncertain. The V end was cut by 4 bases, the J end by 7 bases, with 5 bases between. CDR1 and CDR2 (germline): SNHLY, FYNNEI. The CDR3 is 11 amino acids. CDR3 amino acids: CASSGGNTIYF. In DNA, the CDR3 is TGTGCCAGCAGTGGCGGGAACACCATATATTTT.

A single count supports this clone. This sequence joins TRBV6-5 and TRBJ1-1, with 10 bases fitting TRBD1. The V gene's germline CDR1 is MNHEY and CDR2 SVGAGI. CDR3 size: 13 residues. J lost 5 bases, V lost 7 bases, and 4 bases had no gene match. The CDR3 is CASNRDRGTEAFF. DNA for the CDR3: TGTGCCAGCAATCGGGACAGGGGAACTGAAGCTTTCTTT.